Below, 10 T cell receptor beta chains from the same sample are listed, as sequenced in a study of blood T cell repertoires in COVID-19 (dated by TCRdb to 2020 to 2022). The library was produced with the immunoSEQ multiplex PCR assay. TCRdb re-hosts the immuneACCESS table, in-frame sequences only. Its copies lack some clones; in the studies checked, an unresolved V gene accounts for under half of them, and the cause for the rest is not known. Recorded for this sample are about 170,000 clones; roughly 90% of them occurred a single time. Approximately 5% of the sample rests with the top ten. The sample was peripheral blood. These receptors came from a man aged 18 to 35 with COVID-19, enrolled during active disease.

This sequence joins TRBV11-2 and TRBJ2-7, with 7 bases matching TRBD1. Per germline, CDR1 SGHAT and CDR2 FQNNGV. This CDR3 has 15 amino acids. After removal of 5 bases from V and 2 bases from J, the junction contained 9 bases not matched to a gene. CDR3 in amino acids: CASSPRQGGAYEQYF. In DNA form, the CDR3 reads TGTGCCAGCAGCCCTCGACAGGGCGGTGCCTACGAGCAGTACTTC.

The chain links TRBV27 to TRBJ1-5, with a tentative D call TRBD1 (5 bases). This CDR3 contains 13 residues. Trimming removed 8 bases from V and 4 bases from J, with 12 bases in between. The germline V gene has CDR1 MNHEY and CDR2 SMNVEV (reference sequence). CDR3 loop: CASGWGFNQPQHF. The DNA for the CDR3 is TGTGCCAGCGGGTGGGGCTTTAATCAGCCCCAGCATTTT.

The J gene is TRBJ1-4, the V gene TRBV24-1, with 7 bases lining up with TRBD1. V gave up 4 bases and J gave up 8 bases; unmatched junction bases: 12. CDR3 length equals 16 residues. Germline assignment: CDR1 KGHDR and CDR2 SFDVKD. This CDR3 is CATSDPGEGGDEKLFF. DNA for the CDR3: TGTGCCACCAGTGACCCCGGGGAAGGGGGCGACGAAAAACTGTTTTTT.

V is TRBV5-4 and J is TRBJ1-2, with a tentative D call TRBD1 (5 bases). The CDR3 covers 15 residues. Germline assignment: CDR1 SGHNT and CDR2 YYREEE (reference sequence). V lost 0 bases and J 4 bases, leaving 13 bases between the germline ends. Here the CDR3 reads CASSLEPGQAYGYTF. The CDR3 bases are TGTGCCAGCAGCTTGGAGCCAGGGCAGGCCTATGGCTACACCTTC.

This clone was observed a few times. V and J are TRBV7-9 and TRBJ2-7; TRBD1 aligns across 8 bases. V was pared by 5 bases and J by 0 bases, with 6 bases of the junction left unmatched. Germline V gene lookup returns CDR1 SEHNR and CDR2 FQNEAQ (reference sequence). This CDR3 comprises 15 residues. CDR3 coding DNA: TGTGCCAGCAGCCAAAGACAGGGGAGCTCCTACGAGCAGTACTTC. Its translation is CASSQRQGSSYEQYF.

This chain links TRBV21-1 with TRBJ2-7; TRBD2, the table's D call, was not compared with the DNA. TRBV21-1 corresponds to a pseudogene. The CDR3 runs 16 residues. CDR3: CASSPLKAGMAYEQYF. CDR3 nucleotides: TGTGCCAGCAGCCCTCTGAAAGCGGGAATGGCCTACGAGCAGTACTTC.

CDR3 sequence (DNA): TGTGCCAGCAGTGAATATGGAACAGGGGGTGGCTACACCTTC. This sequence encodes CASSEYGTGGGYTF. The chain has TRBV25-1 and TRBJ1-2; TRBD1 matches 8 bases. Trimming at V came to 0 bases and at J to 7 bases, leaving 4 bases not matched to a gene. This CDR3 has 14 residues. The germline V gene has CDR1 MGHDK and CDR2 SYGVNS.

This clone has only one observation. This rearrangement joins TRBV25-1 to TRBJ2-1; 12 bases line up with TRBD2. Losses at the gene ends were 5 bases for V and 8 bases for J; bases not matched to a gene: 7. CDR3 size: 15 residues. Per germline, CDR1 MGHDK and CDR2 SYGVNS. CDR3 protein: CASSRGTSGWDEQFF. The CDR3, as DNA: TGTGCCAGCAGTCGAGGGACTAGCGGGTGGGATGAGCAGTTCTTC.

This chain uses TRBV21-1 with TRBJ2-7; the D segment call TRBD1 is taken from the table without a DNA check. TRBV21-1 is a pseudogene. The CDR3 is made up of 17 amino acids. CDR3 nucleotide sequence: TGTGCCAGCAGCAAAGCGCTACACAGGGACAGAACCTACGAGCAGTACTTC. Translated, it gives CASSKALHRDRTYEQYF.

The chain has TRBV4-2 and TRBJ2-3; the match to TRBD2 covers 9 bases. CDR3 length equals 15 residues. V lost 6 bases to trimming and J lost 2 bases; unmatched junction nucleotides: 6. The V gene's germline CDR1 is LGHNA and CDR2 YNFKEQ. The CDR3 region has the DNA TGTGCCAGCAGACCCACTAGCGGGCACACAGATACGCAGTATTTT. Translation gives CASRPTSGHTDTQYF.